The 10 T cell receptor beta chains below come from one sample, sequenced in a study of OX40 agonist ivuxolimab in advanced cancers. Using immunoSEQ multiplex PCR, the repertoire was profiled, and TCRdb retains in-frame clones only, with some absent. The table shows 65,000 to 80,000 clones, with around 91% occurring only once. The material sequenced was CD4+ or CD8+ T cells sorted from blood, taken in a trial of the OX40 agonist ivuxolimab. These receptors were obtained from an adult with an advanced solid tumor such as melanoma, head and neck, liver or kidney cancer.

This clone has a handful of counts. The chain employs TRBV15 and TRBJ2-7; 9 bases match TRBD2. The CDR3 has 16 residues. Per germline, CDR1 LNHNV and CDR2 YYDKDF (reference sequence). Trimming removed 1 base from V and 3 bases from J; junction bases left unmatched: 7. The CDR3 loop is CATSRGLTSGNYEQYF. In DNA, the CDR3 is TGTGCCACCAGCAGAGGTCTGACTAGCGGAAACTACGAGCAGTACTTC.

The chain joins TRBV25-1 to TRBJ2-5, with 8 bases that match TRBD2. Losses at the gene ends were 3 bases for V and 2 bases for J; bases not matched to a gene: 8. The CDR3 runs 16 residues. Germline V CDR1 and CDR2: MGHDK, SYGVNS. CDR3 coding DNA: TGTGCCAGCAGTGAGGGGCGACTAGCGATTCAAGAGACCCAGTACTTC. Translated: CASSEGRLAIQETQYF.

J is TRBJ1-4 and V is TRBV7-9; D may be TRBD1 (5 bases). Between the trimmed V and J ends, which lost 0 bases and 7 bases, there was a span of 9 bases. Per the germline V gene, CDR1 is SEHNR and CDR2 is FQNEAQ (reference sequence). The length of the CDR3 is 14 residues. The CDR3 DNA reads TGTGCCAGCAGCTTAGCACAGGCGATTGAAAAACTGTTTTTT. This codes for CASSLAQAIEKLFF.

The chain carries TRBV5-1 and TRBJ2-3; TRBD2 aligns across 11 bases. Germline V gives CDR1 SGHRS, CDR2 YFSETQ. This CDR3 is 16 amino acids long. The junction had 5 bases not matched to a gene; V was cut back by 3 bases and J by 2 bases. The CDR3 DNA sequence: TGCGCCAGCAGCTGGGTACTAGCGGGAGCCACAGATACGCAGTATTTT. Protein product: CASSWVLAGATDTQYF. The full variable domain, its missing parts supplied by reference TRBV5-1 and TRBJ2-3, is KAGVTQTPRYLIKTRGQQVTLSCSPISGHRSVSWYQQTPGQGLQFLFEYFSETQRNKGNFPGRFSGRQFSNSRSEMNVSTLELGDSALYLCASSWVLAGATDTQYFGPGTRLTVL.

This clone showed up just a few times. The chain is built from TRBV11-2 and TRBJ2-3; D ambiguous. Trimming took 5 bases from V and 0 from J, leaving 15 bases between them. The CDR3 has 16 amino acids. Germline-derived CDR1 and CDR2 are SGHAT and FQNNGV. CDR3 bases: TGTGCCAGCAGCCCGCGCGTTCGGTCGAGCACAGATACGCAGTATTTT. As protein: CASSPRVRSSTDTQYF.

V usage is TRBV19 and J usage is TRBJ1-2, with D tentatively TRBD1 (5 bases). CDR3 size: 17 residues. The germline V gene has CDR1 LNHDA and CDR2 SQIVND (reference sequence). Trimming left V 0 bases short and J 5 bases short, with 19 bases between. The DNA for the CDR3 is TGTGCCAGTAGTATAGATCCGGACATAGGGGTGGGGTATGGCTACACCTTC. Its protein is CASSIDPDIGVGYGYTF.

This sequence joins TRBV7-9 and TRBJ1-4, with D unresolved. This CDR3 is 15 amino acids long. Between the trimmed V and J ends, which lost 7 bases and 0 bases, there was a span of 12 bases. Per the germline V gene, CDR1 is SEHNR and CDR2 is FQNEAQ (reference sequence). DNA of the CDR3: TGTGCCAGCACCAGGAGTTCGGCAACTAATGAAAAACTGTTTTTT. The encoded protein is CASTRSSATNEKLFF. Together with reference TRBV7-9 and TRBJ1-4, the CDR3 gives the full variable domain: DTGVSQNPRHKITKRGQNVTFRCDPISEHNRLYWYRQTLGQGPEFLTYFQNEAQLEKSRLLSDRFSAERPKGSFSTLEIQRTEQGDSAMYLCASTRSSATNEKLFFGSGTQLSVL.

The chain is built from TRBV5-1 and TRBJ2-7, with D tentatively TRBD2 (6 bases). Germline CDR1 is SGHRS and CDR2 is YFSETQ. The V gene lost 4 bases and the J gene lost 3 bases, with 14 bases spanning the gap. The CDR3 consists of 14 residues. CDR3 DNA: TGCGCCAGCAGCCTGGACTACGGCAGCTACGAGCAGTACTTC. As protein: CASSLDYGSYEQYF.

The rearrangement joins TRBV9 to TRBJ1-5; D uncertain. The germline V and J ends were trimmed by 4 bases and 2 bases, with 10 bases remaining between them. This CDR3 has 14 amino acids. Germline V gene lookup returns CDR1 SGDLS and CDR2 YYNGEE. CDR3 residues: CASSTGPRNQPQHF. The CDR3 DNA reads TGTGCCAGCAGCACTGGACCCCGCAATCAGCCCCAGCATTTT.

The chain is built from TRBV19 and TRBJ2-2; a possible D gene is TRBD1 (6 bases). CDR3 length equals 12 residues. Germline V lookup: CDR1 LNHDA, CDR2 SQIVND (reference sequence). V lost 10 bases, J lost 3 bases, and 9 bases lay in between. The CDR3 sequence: CATDRYTGELFF. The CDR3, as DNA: TGTGCCACCGACAGGTACACCGGGGAGCTGTTTTTT.